This T cell receptor beta chain was profiled in a study of T cells in Graves' hyperthyroidism and ophthalmopathy. The source material, RNA transcripts, was used to amplify TCR beta CDR3 regions. HTBI primers were employed in a first-round RT-PCR of the TCR CDR3. Via MiXCR, TCRdb re-called the multiplex PCR reads, giving one row per CDR3 protein. This table holds roughly 660,000 distinct CDR3 sequences, around 15% found once. This TCR was recovered from a man aged 50-59 years with Graves' hyperthyroidism. Sequences were obtained from blood.

DNA for the CDR3: TGTGCCAGCAGGCCTCCGGGGGCGAGGTCCTACGAGCAGTACTTC. Protein sequence: CASRPPGARSYEQYF. The V call is TRBV6-1, the J call TRBJ2-7; D might be TRBD1 or TRBD2, each matching 6 bases. Deletions cut 6 bases from V and 1 base from J, with 16 bases between. Germline-derived CDR1 and CDR2 are MNHNS and SASEGT. There are 15 residues in the CDR3.